This record looks at one T cell receptor beta chain sequence and its context. No antigen is known for it. This record belongs to a study of cytomegalovirus exposure and HLA in healthy donors. PCR used 60 Vbeta primers and 13 Jbeta primers. Here immunoSEQ multiplex PCR was the method, and the copy in TCRdb shows in-frame clones only, minus some. Among approximately 160,000 clones listed, roughly 78% were seen once. The CDR3 has 15 amino acids. The germline V and J ends were trimmed by 0 bases and 4 bases, with 12 bases remaining between them. Germline-derived CDR1 and CDR2 are LGHNT and FRNRAP. General study findings and limits: Several V segments, TRBV6-2 and TRBV6-3 among them, could not be told apart and were dropped. The authors later found most CMV-associated TCR beta chains appeared HLA-restricted.

The receptor's source is a woman aged 50 to 60 in good health and CMV-seropositive. The source material was PBMCs. The chain joins TRBV12-5 to TRBJ1-1; D perhaps matches TRBD1 (5 bases). The CDR3 coding sequence is TGTGCTAGTGGTTTGGTACCCGCAGGGCCCACTGAAGCTTTCTTT. Translated, it gives CASGLVPAGPTEAFF.